This paragraph covers one T cell receptor beta chain sequence. The antigen remains unidentified. This sample was taken from a study of PD-1 blockade in classical Hodgkin lymphoma. At the level of the study: Patients had nivolumab dosed at 3 mg/kg, delivered intravenously every 2 weeks. Findings of the study overall: Partial responders and progressors had significantly lower baseline TCR diversity.

After autologous stem cell transplantation all patients relapsed, and prior brentuximab vedotin exposure differed between cohorts. Sequencing was performed with immunoSEQ multiplex PCR; in TCRdb, only in-frame clones are kept and a portion is missing. The data show just over 60,000 clones, approximately 88% seen once. With 8 bases clipped from V and 3 bases from J, the junction kept 1 base outside the gene matches. Germline V gives CDR1 LNHNV, CDR2 YYDKDF (reference sequence). The CDR3 length is 12 residues. The rearrangement links TRBV15 to TRBJ2-1, with 7 bases matching TRBD2. The receptor's source is a human donor with classical Hodgkin lymphoma. The source was peripheral blood mononuclear cells (PBMCs), collected at baseline. The CDR3 sequence: CATRGVYNEQFF. For the CDR3, the DNA is TGTGCCACCCGGGGGGTCTACAATGAGCAGTTCTTC. Based on the CDR3 plus reference TRBV15 and TRBJ2-1, the full variable domain is DAMVIQNPRYQVTQFGKPVTLSCSQTLNHNVMYWYQQKSSQAPKLLFHYYDKDFNNEADTPDNFQSRRPNTSFCFLDIRSPGLGDTAMYLCATRGVYNEQFFGPGTRLTVL.